This T cell receptor (beta chain) was captured by sequencing in a study of T cell responses to AZD1222 COVID-19 vaccine. General observations from the study: Unmutated variant regions reportedly attract nearly half of all spike-specific TCRs. Spike was spanned by vaccine-associated CD4 TCRs, with dominance at 160-218 and 743-854. The repertoires were collected only after the peak T cell response.

The CDR3 totals 10 residues. Germline V gene lookup returns CDR1 LGHNA and CDR2 YNFKEQ. Data came from immunoSEQ multiplex PCR; TCRdb stores just in-frame clones and leaves some out. The repertoire has 130,000 or so clones, around 83% of them found once; the top ten carry more than 10%. For this clone: Its antigen is unknown. An end of the junction differs from the germline gene, which may be a read error.

V and J are TRBV4-2 and TRBJ1-4; D unclear. The sample here was peripheral blood, taken on day 0 of AZD1222 vaccination. This TCR was sampled from an adult in good health. As DNA, the CDR3 is TGTGCCAGCGGCCAAGGAAAACTGTTTTTT. It specifies CASGQGKLFF.